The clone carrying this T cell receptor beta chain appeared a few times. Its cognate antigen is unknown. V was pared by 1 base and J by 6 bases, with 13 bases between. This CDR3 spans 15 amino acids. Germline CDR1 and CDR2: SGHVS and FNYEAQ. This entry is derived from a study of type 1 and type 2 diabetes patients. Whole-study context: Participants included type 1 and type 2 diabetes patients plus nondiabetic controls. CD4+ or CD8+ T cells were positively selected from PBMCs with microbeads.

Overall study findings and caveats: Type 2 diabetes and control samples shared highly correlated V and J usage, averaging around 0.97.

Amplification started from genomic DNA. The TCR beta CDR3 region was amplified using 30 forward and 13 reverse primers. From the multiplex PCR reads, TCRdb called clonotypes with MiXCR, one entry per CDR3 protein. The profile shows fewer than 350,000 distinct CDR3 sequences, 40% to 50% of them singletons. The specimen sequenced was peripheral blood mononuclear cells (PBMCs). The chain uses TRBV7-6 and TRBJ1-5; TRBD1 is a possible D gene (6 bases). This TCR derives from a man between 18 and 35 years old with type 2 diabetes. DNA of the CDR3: TGTGCCAGCAGCTTAGGACAGTCAGGGGCTCAGCCCCAGCATTTT. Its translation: CASSLGQSGAQPQHF.